Below, one T cell receptor beta chain is given with its context. Participants, about 18 to 90 years old, spanned fewer than 25 US areas. The data belong to a study of blood T cell repertoires in COVID-19. Study summary: Both acute and convalescent COVID-19 samples were obtained from the United States, Italy and Spain.

Method: immunoSEQ multiplex PCR; TCRdb's copy keeps in-frame clones and lacks some. Of about 230,000 clones listed, under 90% were seen once; the top ten hold roughly 4%. Germline V gene lookup returns CDR1 GTSNPN and CDR2 SVGIG (reference sequence). The CDR3 sequence is 13 residues long. Trimming left V 3 bases short and J 10 bases short, with 15 bases between. The V call is TRBV30, the J call TRBJ1-4; no reliable D call. The TCR sequence derives from a woman in her twenties or thirties with acute COVID-19. Source material: PBMCs or T cells enriched from blood (not recorded which). CDR3 sequence: CAWRPHPEGKLFF. DNA for the CDR3: TGTGCCTGGAGGCCCCATCCCGAGGGAAAACTGTTTTTT.